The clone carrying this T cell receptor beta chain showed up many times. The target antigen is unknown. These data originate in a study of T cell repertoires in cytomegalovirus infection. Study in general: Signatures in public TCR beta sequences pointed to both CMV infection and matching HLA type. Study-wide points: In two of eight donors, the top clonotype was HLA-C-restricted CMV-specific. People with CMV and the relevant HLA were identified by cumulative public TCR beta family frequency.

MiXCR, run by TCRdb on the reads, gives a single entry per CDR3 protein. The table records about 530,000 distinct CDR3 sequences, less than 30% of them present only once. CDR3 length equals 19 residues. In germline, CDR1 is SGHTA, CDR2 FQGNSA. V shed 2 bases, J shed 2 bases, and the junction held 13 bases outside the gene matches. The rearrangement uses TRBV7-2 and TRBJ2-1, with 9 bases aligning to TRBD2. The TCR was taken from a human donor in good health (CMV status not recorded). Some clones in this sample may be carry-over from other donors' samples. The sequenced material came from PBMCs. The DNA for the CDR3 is TGTGCCAGCAGCTTACGGCTAGCGGGACCTGGTGGGGCCTACAATGAGCAGTTCTTC. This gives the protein CASSLRLAGPGGAYNEQFF.